These 25 T cell receptor beta chains came from one sample sequenced in a study of CD8 T cells in ankylosing spondylitis. TCRdb reprocessed the 5' RACE reads with MiXCR, giving one entry per CDR3 protein. In the table there are 85,000 to 100,000 distinct CDR3 sequences, roughly 8.8% of which are singletons. The sequenced sample consisted of blood, either unsorted or a sorted T cell fraction (not recorded which). The receptors shown here come from a male donor with ankylosing spondylitis or in good health (not recorded which).

This sequence joins TRBV7-2 and TRBJ1-1; no definite D call. The V end was cut by 5 bases, the J end by 1 base, with 14 bases between. CDR1 is SGHTA, CDR2 FQGNSA, per germline. This CDR3 region has 15 residues. CDR3 sequence reads: CASSLLGSGNTEAFF. Written as DNA, the CDR3 is TGTGCCAGCAGCCTCCTCGGCTCCGGGAACACTGAAGCTTTCTTT.

Ten or more counts support this clonotype. V usage is TRBV12-3 or TRBV12-4 and J usage is TRBJ1-2; D ambiguous. Trimming removed 1 base at V and 7 bases at J, with 10 bases between. CDR3 length: 13 amino acids. The CDR3 loop is CASSLDGVGGYTF. The CDR3 DNA follows: TGTGCCAGCAGTTTAGATGGGGTTGGTGGCTACACCTTC.

The V and J genes are TRBV6-1 and TRBJ2-7; possibly TRBD1 for D (6 bases). Trimming left V 4 bases short and J 0 bases short, with 13 bases between. The CDR3 extends over 15 amino acids. The germline V gene has CDR1 MNHNS and CDR2 SASEGT. The DNA for the CDR3 is TGTGCCAGCAGTGGCCGGGACACCCGCTCCTACGAGCAGTACTTC. As protein: CASSGRDTRSYEQYF.

In this sample, this clonotype turned up many times. V and J are TRBV6-5 and TRBJ2-5; 9 bases map to TRBD2. J was trimmed by 5 bases and V by 6 bases; bases with no gene match: 13. The CDR3 loop spans 16 amino acids. CDR1 is MNHEY and CDR2 is SVGAGI in the germline V gene. This CDR3 reads CASSVGAAGGRETQYF. As DNA, the CDR3 is TGTGCCAGCAGCGTAGGGGCAGCGGGGGGTCGGGAGACCCAGTACTTC.

In its sample, this clonotype was seen many times. J is TRBJ2-2 and V is TRBV29-1; D is uncertain. Trimming shortened V by 5 bases and J by 1 base, and 11 bases separated the two germline ends. The CDR3 sequence is 14 residues long. Germline V CDR1 and CDR2: SQVTM, ANQGSEA. CDR3: CSVITDGNTGELFF. Written as DNA, the CDR3 is TGCAGCGTTATCACGGACGGGAACACCGGGGAGCTGTTTTTT.

This clonotype occurred many times. The chain carries TRBV20-1 and TRBJ2-3, with D possibly TRBD1 on 5 matching bases. The CDR3 length is 16 residues. The V gene's germline CDR1 is DFQATT and CDR2 SNEGSKA (reference sequence). V lost 6 bases and J lost 3, with 22 bases in between. CDR3 sequence reads: CSAAVRAGLFTDTQYF. CDR3 sequence (DNA): TGCAGTGCCGCGGTCCGGGCAGGGTTGTTTACAGATACGCAGTATTTT.

This clonotype was observed many times. This chain links TRBV5-1 with TRBJ1-2, with D perhaps matching TRBD1 (6 bases). The CDR3 has 15 residues. V lost 0 bases and J lost 0, with 9 bases in between. CDR1 and CDR2 (germline): SGHRS, YFSETQ. In DNA form, the CDR3 reads TGCGCCAGCAGCTTGGGGACAGAGCCTAACTATGGCTACACCTTC. Protein: CASSLGTEPNYGYTF.

In its sample, this clonotype was seen many times. The gene calls are TRBV5-4 and TRBJ2-3; 7 positions agree with TRBD2. The V segment lost 1 base and the J segment 4 bases; nucleotides outside the gene matches: 9. Germline loops: CDR1 SGHNT, CDR2 YYREEE (reference sequence). The CDR3 totals 16 residues. In DNA, the CDR3 is TGTGCCAGCAGCTTGACGGTTCGTGCGGGGGCAGATACGCAGTATTTT. Encoded protein: CASSLTVRAGADTQYF.

In its sample, this clonotype was seen a few times. The chain links TRBV28 to TRBJ2-7; weak D call: TRBD2 (6 bases). From germline, CDR1 is MDHEN and CDR2 SYDVKM. The CDR3 loop spans 13 amino acids. The V end was cut by 5 bases, the J end by 4 bases, with 12 bases between. CDR3 DNA sequence: TGTGCCAGCAGTCCCCCGGCGGGGTACGAGCAGTACTTC. It specifies CASSPPAGYEQYF.

This clonotype was picked up many times. This chain uses TRBV5-1 with TRBJ2-2, with a weak D call TRBD2 (5 bases). The length of the CDR3 is 15 residues. With 2 bases removed from V and 0 bases from J, the gap between germline ends came to 8 bases. CDR1 is SGHRS, CDR2 YFSETQ, per germline. CDR3 protein: CASSLKTTNTGELFF. CDR3 nucleotide sequence: TGCGCCAGCAGCTTAAAGACTACGAACACCGGGGAGCTGTTTTTT.

This clonotype has a count of ten or more. The V gene is TRBV9, the J gene TRBJ2-5; 9 nucleotides line up with TRBD1. CDR3 length equals 17 residues. The junction had 13 bases not matched to a gene; V was cut back by 4 bases and J by 3 bases. Looked up from germline, CDR1 is SGDLS and CDR2 is YYNGEE. CDR3 coding DNA: TGTGCCAGCAGCCCTCGAGGGACAGGGAGGGAAGAAGAGACCCAGTACTTC. As protein: CASSPRGTGREEETQYF.

This clonotype was found many times. The chain carries TRBV6-5 and TRBJ2-5, with D perhaps matching TRBD1 (6 bases). CDR1 and CDR2 (germline): MNHEY, SVGAGI. CDR3 size: 12 residues. Trimming removed 6 bases from V and 4 bases from J, with 9 bases in between. CDR3 sequence reads: CASSTGLETQYF. CDR3 nucleotides: TGTGCCAGCAGCACAGGGTTAGAGACCCAGTACTTC.

This clonotype was detected ten times or more. The chain couples TRBV28 to TRBJ2-7, with D perhaps assigned TRBD1 or TRBD2 (5 bases each). V dropped 7 bases and J dropped 4 bases, with 11 bases sitting between them. The CDR3 sequence is 12 residues long. Germline V gene data show CDR1 as MDHEN and CDR2 as SYDVKM. CDR3 loop: CASMGDPYEQYF. In DNA form, the CDR3 reads TGTGCCAGCATGGGGGACCCTTACGAGCAGTACTTC.

This clonotype occurred many times. This chain uses TRBV7-8 with TRBJ2-7, with 7 bases aligning to TRBD2. The CDR3 contains 14 residues. The germline V gene encodes CDR1 SGHVS and CDR2 FQNEAQ. Trimming removed 6 bases from V and 3 bases from J; junction bases left unmatched: 8. The CDR3 nucleotides are TGTGCCAGCAGTTCCGGACTAGAACTCTACGAGCAGTACTTC. This gives the protein CASSSGLELYEQYF. Based on the CDR3 plus reference TRBV7-8 and TRBJ2-7, the full variable domain is GAGVSQSPRYKVAKRGQDVALRCDPISGHVSLFWYQQALGQGPEFLTYFQNEAQLDKSGLPSDRFFAERPEGSVSTLKIQRTQQEDSAVYLCASSSGLELYEQYFGPGTRLTVT.

Ten or more counts support this clonotype. This sequence joins TRBV28 and TRBJ1-5, with D possibly being TRBD1 (6 bases). The CDR3 sequence is 17 residues long. Germline lookup yields CDR1 MDHEN and CDR2 SYDVKM. V lost 1 base and J lost 1, with 14 bases in between. The chain's CDR3 is CASSLFRGGRSNQPQHF. In nucleotides, the CDR3 is TGTGCCAGCAGTTTATTTCGTGGGGGCAGGAGCAATCAGCCCCAGCATTTT.

This clonotype was seen ten or more times. This chain joins TRBV6-1 and TRBJ2-3; a weak D match, TRBD1 (6 bases). The CDR3 has 15 amino acids. Germline lookup yields CDR1 MNHNS and CDR2 SASEGT. The V and J ends lost 7 bases and 6 bases respectively, with 20 bases between them. CDR3 DNA: TGTGCCAGCACCCGTAACAGGGAAGCGTACGATACGCAGTATTTT. Translation gives CASTRNREAYDTQYF.

This clonotype has ten or more counts. The chain is built from TRBV7-2 and TRBJ2-3; D is undetermined. The CDR3 consists of 13 residues. In germline, CDR1 is SGHTA, CDR2 FQGNSA. V was cut by 5 bases and J by 3 bases, with 9 bases left in between. For the CDR3, the DNA is TGTGCCAGCAGCGAAGGCAGTACAGATACGCAGTATTTT. Translating gives CASSEGSTDTQYF.

This clonotype appeared many times. V usage is TRBV27 and J usage is TRBJ1-2; 11 bases map to TRBD1. V lost 2 bases and J lost 4; bases outside the gene matches: 6. The CDR3 runs to 16 residues. The germline CDR1 and CDR2 sequences are MNHEY and SMNVEV (reference sequence). The CDR3 sequence: CASSLRDRGFPYGYTF. As DNA, the CDR3 is TGTGCCAGCAGTTTACGGGACAGGGGGTTTCCCTATGGCTACACCTTC.

This clonotype was counted many times. The V gene is TRBV5-1, the J gene TRBJ1-1; no clear D. Germline lookup yields CDR1 SGHRS and CDR2 YFSETQ. This CDR3 is 14 amino acids long. The germline V and J ends were trimmed by 2 bases and 5 bases, with 13 bases remaining between them. Written as DNA, the CDR3 is TGCGCCAGCAGCTTAAGGGTTGGAGGGACTGAAGCTTTCTTT. Translated, it gives CASSLRVGGTEAFF.

This clonotype came up many times. The chain links TRBV20-1 to TRBJ2-5; no firm D call. Per the germline V gene, CDR1 is DFQATT and CDR2 is SNEGSKA (reference sequence). The CDR3 loop spans 13 amino acids. V dropped 3 bases and J dropped 4 bases, with 12 bases sitting between them. CDR3 loop: CSASAKPVETQYF. For the CDR3, the DNA is TGCAGTGCTAGCGCGAAACCAGTAGAGACCCAGTACTTC.

This clonotype was seen at least ten times. The genes are TRBV5-4 and TRBJ2-1; 14 bases agree with TRBD2. Germline V gives CDR1 SGHNT, CDR2 YYREEE (reference sequence). This CDR3 spans 16 amino acids. The J segment lost 9 bases and the V segment lost 0 bases, leaving 5 bases of the junction unmatched. As DNA, the CDR3 is TGTGCCAGCAGCTTGGGACTAGCGGGGGGGCAAAGTGAGCAGTTCTTC. This gives the protein CASSLGLAGGQSEQFF.

This clonotype has a count of ten or more. The chain recombines TRBV2 with TRBJ2-1; 9 positions agree with TRBD2. CDR3 length equals 16 residues. Unmatched junction bases numbered 10, after V lost 7 bases and J lost 3 bases. The germline CDR1 and CDR2 sequences are SNHLY and FYNNEI. The CDR3 sequence is CASKKGASGDYNEQFF. The DNA for the CDR3 is TGTGCCAGCAAAAAGGGGGCTAGCGGGGACTACAATGAGCAGTTCTTC.

This clonotype was seen at least ten times. The chain links TRBV20-1 to TRBJ2-3; D perhaps matches TRBD1 (6 bases). V dropped 6 bases and J dropped 1 base, with 17 bases sitting between them. The CDR3 is 15 residues long. Germline V lookup: CDR1 DFQATT, CDR2 SNEGSKA (reference sequence). The CDR3 reads CSATHRVEGTDTQYF. The CDR3 DNA reads TGCAGTGCCACCCACAGGGTTGAGGGCACAGATACGCAGTATTTT.

The table lists this clonotype with a few counts. The chain has TRBV30 and TRBJ2-3; no firm D call. There are 11 residues in the CDR3. Trimming took 2 bases from V and 6 from J, leaving 6 bases between them. The germline gives CDR1 GTSNPN, CDR2 SVGIG (reference sequence). The CDR3 spells CAWSPEDTQYF. The CDR3, as DNA: TGTGCCTGGAGTCCAGAGGATACGCAGTATTTT. Looking up the rest from reference TRBV30 and TRBJ2-3 gives the full variable domain: SQTIHQWPATLVQPVGSPLSLECTVEGTSNPNLYWYRQAAGRGLQLLFYSVGIGQISSEVPQNLSASRPQDRQFILSSKKLLLSDSGFYLCAWSPEDTQYFGPGTRLTVL.

Many counts were recorded for this clonotype. The V and J genes are TRBV12-3 or TRBV12-4 and TRBJ1-5; 7 bases agree with TRBD1. There are 16 residues in the CDR3. V trimming: 1 base; J trimming: 4 bases; junction bases outside the gene matches: 7. In nucleotides, the CDR3 is TGTGCCAGCAGTTTAGGGGACAGACGGGCAAATCAGCCCCAGCATTTT. It encodes CASSLGDRRANQPQHF.